Detailed here is one T cell receptor beta chain. The antigen remains unidentified. Method: immunoSEQ multiplex PCR; TCRdb's copy keeps in-frame clones and lacks some. The sample lists about 72,000 clones, 75% to 90% occurring once. The time point: pretreatment peripheral blood. The data were taken from a study of PD-L1 blockade in urothelial cancer. Background on the study: Analyses were performed on blood at 3 weeks after treatment start (the second dose) and at 6 weeks. Study-wide points: Patients with durable benefit had greater blood expansion of tumor-associated TCR clones 3 weeks into treatment.

The CDR3 is 14 residues long. Germline V gene data show CDR1 as SGDLS and CDR2 as YYNGEE. Trimming took off 4 bases at V and 4 bases at J, with 15 bases between the two ends. The V gene is TRBV9, the J gene TRBJ2-7, with D possibly matching TRBD2 (5 bases). The receptor was isolated from a man in his 60s with urothelial cancer. The sample in question was PBMCs, obtained around atezolizumab (anti-PD-L1) treatment. CDR3 nucleotides: TGTGCCAGCAGCAGGGCGGTACTAGGTTACGAGCAGTACTTC. As protein: CASSRAVLGYEQYF. Based on the CDR3 plus reference TRBV9 and TRBJ2-7, the full variable domain is DSGVTQTPKHLITATGQRVTLRCSPRSGDLSVYWYQQSLDQGLQFLIQYYNGEERAKGNILERFSAQQFPDLHSELNLSSLELGDSALYFCASSRAVLGYEQYFGPGTRLTVT.